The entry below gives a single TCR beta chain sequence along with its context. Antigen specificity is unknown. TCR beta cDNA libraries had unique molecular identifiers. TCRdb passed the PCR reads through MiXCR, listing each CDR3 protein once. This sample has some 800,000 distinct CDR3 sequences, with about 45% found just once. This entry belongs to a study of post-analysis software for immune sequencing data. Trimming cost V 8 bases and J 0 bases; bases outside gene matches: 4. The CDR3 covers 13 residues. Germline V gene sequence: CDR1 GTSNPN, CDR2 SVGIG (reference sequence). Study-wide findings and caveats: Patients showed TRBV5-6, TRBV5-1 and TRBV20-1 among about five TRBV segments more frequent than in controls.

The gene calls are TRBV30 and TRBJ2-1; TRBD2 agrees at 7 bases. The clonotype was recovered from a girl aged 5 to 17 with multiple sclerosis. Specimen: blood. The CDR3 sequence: CAGGESSYNEQFF. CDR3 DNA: TGTGCCGGGGGGGAAAGCTCCTACAATGAGCAGTTCTTC.